Listed below are T cell receptor beta chains from one sample, sequenced in a study of STAT5B mutations in CD4+ large granular lymphocyte leukemia. The protocol was immunoSEQ multiplex PCR, while the TCRdb copy is restricted to in-frame clones and leaves out a portion. The sample shows tens of thousands of clones, 70% to 90% of them seen only once. The specimen sequenced was CD4+ T cells from blood buffy coats. These receptors were obtained from a human donor in good health. CDR3s include the opening cysteine and the closing phenylalanine or tryptophan. A D gene is named only where the DNA matches it firmly. The size field is filled for only some rows; it gives once, few, many or a size class.

v_gene: TRBV4-3; abundance: -; d_gene: TRBD2; j_gene: TRBJ2-5; CDR3nt: TGCGCCAGCAGCCGCGAGGGCCTAGCGGGAGAGACCCAGTACTTC; CDR3aa: CASSREGLAGETQYF
v_gene: TRBV30; abundance: -; d_gene: -; j_gene: TRBJ2-7; CDR3nt: TGTGCCTGGAGCCGCCTGCACGAGCAGTACTTC; CDR3aa: CAWSRLHEQYF
v_gene: TRBV2; abundance: -; d_gene: -; j_gene: TRBJ1-1; CDR3nt: TGTGCCAGCAGTGAAGCGCGTAGGGGCACTGAAGCTTTCTTT; CDR3aa: CASSEARRGTEAFF
v_gene: TRBV7-2; abundance: -; d_gene: -; j_gene: TRBJ2-1; CDR3nt: TGTGCCAGCAGCTTGGCAAGGGACAATGAGCAGTTCTTC; CDR3aa: CASSLARDNEQFF
v_gene: TRBV14; abundance: -; d_gene: -; j_gene: TRBJ1-1; CDR3nt: TGTGCCAGCAGCCAATCCAGGGTCAACCCTGAAGCTTTCTTT; CDR3aa: CASSQSRVNPEAFF
v_gene: TRBV6-1; abundance: few; d_gene: -; j_gene: TRBJ1-5; CDR3nt: TGTGCCAGCAGATGGGACCCTAACAATCAGCCCCAGCATTTT; CDR3aa: CASRWDPNNQPQHF
v_gene: TRBV30; abundance: once; d_gene: TRBD1; j_gene: TRBJ1-5; CDR3nt: TGTGCCTGGAGTGTAAGCAGGGGGTATAGCAATCAGCCCCAGCATTTT; CDR3aa: CAWSVSRGYSNQPQHF
v_gene: TRBV7-3; abundance: -; d_gene: TRBD2; j_gene: TRBJ2-1; CDR3nt: TGTGCCAGCAGCTTACAAGAGGGACTAGCGGCCAAGAGCTCCTACAATGAGCAGTTCTTC; CDR3aa: CASSLQEGLAAKSSYNEQFF
v_gene: TRBV30; abundance: -; d_gene: TRBD2; j_gene: TRBJ2-1; CDR3nt: TGTGCCTGGAGTCGCCCGGGACTAGCGGGGGAGCAGTTCTTC; CDR3aa: CAWSRPGLAGEQFF
v_gene: TRBV27; abundance: once; d_gene: -; j_gene: TRBJ1-1; CDR3nt: TGTGCCTGCCGGGGGCGGGGAATGATGAACACTGAAGCTTTCTTT; CDR3aa: CACRGRGMMNTEAFF
v_gene: TRBV11-2; abundance: -; d_gene: TRBD1; j_gene: TRBJ2-5; CDR3nt: TGTGCCAGCAGCCAGAGAGGGGGACAGGCTCTTAAACAAGAGACCCAGTACTTC; CDR3aa: CASSQRGGQALKQETQYF
v_gene: TRBV6-1; abundance: -; d_gene: -; j_gene: TRBJ2-4; CDR3nt: TGTGCCAGCAGTGAATCCCGGGTCATAGCCAAAAACATTCAGTACTTC; CDR3aa: CASSESRVIAKNIQYF
v_gene: TRBV4-2; abundance: -; d_gene: -; j_gene: TRBJ2-3; CDR3nt: TGTGCCAGCAGCCAAGATGGGAGCGGCATCTCAGATACGCAGTATTTT; CDR3aa: CASSQDGSGISDTQYF
v_gene: TRBV28; abundance: -; d_gene: -; j_gene: TRBJ1-2; CDR3nt: TGTGCCAGCAGTTTCGAGGGTTATGGCTACACCTTC; CDR3aa: CASSFEGYGYTF
v_gene: TRBV7-7; abundance: -; d_gene: -; j_gene: TRBJ2-6; CDR3nt: TGTGCCAGCAGCTTTGGAACTGGCTCTGGGGCCAACGTCCTGACTTTC; CDR3aa: CASSFGTGSGANVLTF
v_gene: TRBV7-2; abundance: -; d_gene: -; j_gene: TRBJ2-5; CDR3nt: TGTGCCAGCAGCTTAGGAGGAGGAGAGACCCAGTACTTC; CDR3aa: CASSLGGGETQYF
v_gene: TRBV7-3; abundance: -; d_gene: -; j_gene: TRBJ1-1; CDR3nt: TGTGCCAGCAGCCCCGTCGGGGGAGGCACTGAAGCTTTCTTT; CDR3aa: CASSPVGGGTEAFF
v_gene: TRBV11-2; abundance: -; d_gene: -; j_gene: TRBJ1-2; CDR3nt: TGTGCCAGCAGCTTTCGGGGGGCTGACTATGGCTACACCTTC; CDR3aa: CASSFRGADYGYTF
v_gene: TRBV7-2; abundance: -; d_gene: -; j_gene: TRBJ1-1; CDR3nt: TGTGCCAGCAGCTTAGGATTTTGGGAGGCCACTGAAGCTTTCTTT; CDR3aa: CASSLGFWEATEAFF
v_gene: TRBV7-2; abundance: -; d_gene: -; j_gene: TRBJ2-2; CDR3nt: TGTGCCAGCAGCTCGTCAGCGGCGAACACCGGGGAGCTGTTTTTT; CDR3aa: CASSSSAANTGELFF
v_gene: TRBV11-1; abundance: -; d_gene: TRBD1; j_gene: TRBJ2-5; CDR3nt: TGTGCCAGCAGCCCCATCGGATCGGCAGGGGGCGTGAGGACCCAGTACTTC; CDR3aa: CASSPIGSAGGVRTQYF
v_gene: TRBV5-1; abundance: -; d_gene: TRBD2; j_gene: TRBJ2-1; CDR3nt: TGCGCCAGCAGCCCGGGGACTAGCGGGACGCGTGAGCAGTTCTTC; CDR3aa: CASSPGTSGTREQFF
v_gene: TRBV7-9; abundance: -; d_gene: -; j_gene: TRBJ1-5; CDR3nt: TGTGCCAGCACCAAGGCGGGGGGCGATCAGCCCCAGCATTTT; CDR3aa: CASTKAGGDQPQHF
v_gene: TRBV6-6; abundance: -; d_gene: TRBD1; j_gene: TRBJ1-1; CDR3nt: TGTGCCAGCAGTTACCTCGGACAGGGTGGGGCTGAAGCTTTCTTT; CDR3aa: CASSYLGQGGAEAFF
v_gene: TRBV7-2; abundance: -; d_gene: TRBD1; j_gene: TRBJ1-2; CDR3nt: TGTGCCAGCAGCGCCACCGACAGGGTCTATGGCTACACCTTC; CDR3aa: CASSATDRVYGYTF
v_gene: TRBV7-8; abundance: -; d_gene: -; j_gene: TRBJ1-5; CDR3nt: TGTGCCAGCAGCTTTCAGGGCGCAGGCCCAGGGTGGCCCCAGCATTTT; CDR3aa: CASSFQGAGPGWPQHF
v_gene: TRBV5-1; abundance: -; d_gene: TRBD2; j_gene: TRBJ2-7; CDR3nt: TGCGCCAGCGGTTGGGCGACTAGCGGGAGCGGCGGGTACGAGCAGTACTTC; CDR3aa: CASGWATSGSGGYEQYF
v_gene: TRBV7-9; abundance: -; d_gene: TRBD1; j_gene: TRBJ1-6; CDR3nt: TGTGCCAGCAGCTTAAGAGGGGGCGATAATTCACCCCTCCACTTT; CDR3aa: CASSLRGGDNSPLHF
v_gene: TRBV18; abundance: -; d_gene: -; j_gene: TRBJ1-2; CDR3nt: TGTGCCAGCTCACAACAGGGAGACTATGGCTACACCTTC; CDR3aa: CASSQQGDYGYTF
v_gene: TRBV7-8; abundance: -; d_gene: TRBD2; j_gene: TRBJ2-1; CDR3nt: TGTGCCAGCAGCCGGACTAGCGGGGTTTACAATGAGCAGTTCTTC; CDR3aa: CASSRTSGVYNEQFF
v_gene: TRBV6-6; abundance: once; d_gene: -; j_gene: TRBJ2-2; CDR3nt: TGTGCCAGCAGTTACTGGGGCCCCCGGGGCGGGGAGCTGTTTTTT; CDR3aa: CASSYWGPRGGELFF
v_gene: TRBV11-2; abundance: -; d_gene: -; j_gene: TRBJ1-1; CDR3nt: TGTGCCAGCAGCTTAGGGTTGATGGGGAAGACTGAAGCTTTCTTT; CDR3aa: CASSLGLMGKTEAFF
v_gene: TRBV28; abundance: -; d_gene: TRBD2; j_gene: TRBJ2-1; CDR3nt: TGTGCCAGCAGTTTTGACGAAAGCGGGAGCTCCTACAATGAGCAGTTCTTC; CDR3aa: CASSFDESGSSYNEQFF
v_gene: TRBV7-3; abundance: -; d_gene: -; j_gene: TRBJ2-1; CDR3nt: TGTGCCATTGGGGGGGCGGGTACCTACAATGAGCAGTTCTTC; CDR3aa: CAIGGAGTYNEQFF
v_gene: TRBV7-9; abundance: -; d_gene: -; j_gene: TRBJ1-2; CDR3nt: TGTGCCAGCAGCTTTCTCGAGGGGCCGATCTATGGCTACACCTTC; CDR3aa: CASSFLEGPIYGYTF
v_gene: TRBV19; abundance: -; d_gene: -; j_gene: TRBJ2-7; CDR3nt: TGTGCCAGTAGTATGGACAGCTCCTACGAGCAGTACTTC; CDR3aa: CASSMDSSYEQYF
v_gene: TRBV11-2; abundance: -; d_gene: -; j_gene: TRBJ2-7; CDR3nt: TGTGCCAGCAGCCCCTGGGGGGAGTTCCGTGCGCAGTACTTC; CDR3aa: CASSPWGEFRAQYF
v_gene: TRBV7-3; abundance: -; d_gene: -; j_gene: TRBJ2-7; CDR3nt: TGTGCCAGCAGCCTAGCCGGGGGATCCCAACCGGAGCAGTACTTC; CDR3aa: CASSLAGGSQPEQYF
v_gene: TRBV6-1; abundance: -; d_gene: -; j_gene: TRBJ1-1; CDR3nt: TGTGCCAGCAGTGTGACCGCGAACACTGAAGCTTTCTTT; CDR3aa: CASSVTANTEAFF
v_gene: TRBV4-2; abundance: few; d_gene: -; j_gene: TRBJ1-1; CDR3nt: TGTGCCAGCAGCCGTACGGAGGACACTGAAGCTTTCTTT; CDR3aa: CASSRTEDTEAFF
v_gene: TRBV6-5; abundance: -; d_gene: TRBD2; j_gene: TRBJ2-7; CDR3nt: TGTGCCAGCACCAAAACGGGGGGCTACGAGCAGTACTTC; CDR3aa: CASTKTGGYEQYF
v_gene: TRBV7-9; abundance: -; d_gene: -; j_gene: TRBJ2-5; CDR3nt: TGTGCCAGCAGCTTCGACCCCCGGGAGACCCAGTACTTC; CDR3aa: CASSFDPRETQYF
v_gene: TRBV5-1; abundance: -; d_gene: -; j_gene: TRBJ2-7; CDR3nt: TGCGCCAGCAGCCACGAAGGATCAATCTACGAGCAGTACTTC; CDR3aa: CASSHEGSIYEQYF
v_gene: TRBV10-3; abundance: -; d_gene: TRBD2; j_gene: TRBJ2-5; CDR3nt: TGTGCCTCAAACAAAGCGGGAGCGGAAGAGACCCAGTACTTC; CDR3aa: CASNKAGAEETQYF
v_gene: TRBV2; abundance: -; d_gene: -; j_gene: TRBJ2-7; CDR3nt: TGTGCCAGCAAGGGGGAGATCTCAGGGGAGCAGTACTTC; CDR3aa: CASKGEISGEQYF
v_gene: TRBV27; abundance: -; d_gene: TRBD1; j_gene: TRBJ1-5; CDR3nt: TGTGCCAGCAGTTTATCGGGACAGACTTATCAGCCCCAGCATTTT; CDR3aa: CASSLSGQTYQPQHF
v_gene: TRBV19; abundance: -; d_gene: -; j_gene: TRBJ1-2; CDR3nt: TGTGCCAGTAGTATTCCGCCGGGGGCGCAGGGCTACACCTTC; CDR3aa: CASSIPPGAQGYTF
v_gene: TRBV10-3; abundance: once; d_gene: -; j_gene: TRBJ1-5; CDR3nt: TGTGCCATCAGAGGACAAACGAATCAGCCCCAGCATTTT; CDR3aa: CAIRGQTNQPQHF
v_gene: TRBV4-2; abundance: few; d_gene: TRBD1; j_gene: TRBJ1-2; CDR3nt: TGTGCCAGCAGCCCAGCCGACAGGGACGGGGCTAACTATGGCTACACCTTC; CDR3aa: CASSPADRDGANYGYTF